The 24 T cell receptor beta chains below were found in one sample sequenced in a study of T cell responses to AZD1222 COVID-19 vaccine. Method: immunoSEQ multiplex PCR; TCRdb's copy keeps in-frame clones and lacks some. In the table there are about 130,000 clones, 75% to 90% of which are singletons. Source: peripheral blood, taken on day 0 of AZD1222 vaccination. Receptor source: an adult in good health.

The chain has TRBV4-1 and TRBJ1-1, with D perhaps matching TRBD1 (6 bases). Germline CDR1 and CDR2: MGHRA and YSYEKL. CDR3 length: 16 amino acids. V lost 4 bases, J lost 4 bases, and 19 bases lay in between. CDR3 amino acids: CASSPNAGVPTTEAFF. In nucleotides, the CDR3 is TGCGCCAGCAGCCCCAATGCAGGGGTGCCGACCACTGAAGCTTTCTTT.

The chain links TRBV27 to TRBJ2-7, with 11 bases identical to TRBD1. The V gene end was trimmed by 6 bases and the J gene end by 6 bases; junction bases not matched to a gene: 7. The CDR3 length is 14 residues. Germline V gene data show CDR1 as MNHEY and CDR2 as SMNVEV (reference sequence). This CDR3 is CASRRTGGGIEQYF. The CDR3 region has the DNA TGTGCCAGCAGACGGACAGGGGGCGGGATCGAGCAGTACTTC.

The V and J genes are TRBV10-3 and TRBJ1-5; 9 nucleotides align to TRBD1. Per germline, CDR1 ENHRY and CDR2 SYGVKD. This CDR3 comprises 18 residues. J was trimmed by 4 bases and V by 4 bases; bases with no gene match: 14. This CDR3 is CAISGIRGQGGKNQPQHF. CDR3 in DNA: TGTGCCATCAGTGGAATAAGGGGACAGGGAGGAAAGAATCAGCCCCAGCATTTT.

The chain recombines TRBV19 with TRBJ2-3; possibly TRBD1 or TRBD2 for D (6 bases each). The V end was cut by 6 bases, the J end by 1 base, with 11 bases between. Germline CDR1 LNHDA, CDR2 SQIVND (reference sequence). This CDR3 has 14 residues. CDR3 nucleotide sequence: TGTGCCAGTAGCCCCCGGGGGCGCACAGATACGCAGTATTTT. It yields the protein CASSPRGRTDTQYF.

The chain joins TRBV30 to TRBJ2-7, with unresolved D. The CDR3 runs 12 residues. Germline V gene lookup returns CDR1 GTSNPN and CDR2 SVGIG (reference sequence). V was cut by 4 bases and J by 3 bases, with 10 bases left in between. The CDR3 protein is CAWIGQSYEQYF. CDR3 nucleotides: TGTGCCTGGATTGGTCAGAGCTACGAGCAGTACTTC.

J is TRBJ2-2 and V is TRBV9; D might be TRBD2 (5 bases). Germline values: CDR1 SGDLS, CDR2 YYNGEE. The CDR3 runs 15 residues. The V and J ends lost 0 bases and 0 bases respectively, with 6 bases between them. This chain's CDR3 is CASSVGGSNTGELFF. In DNA, the CDR3 is TGTGCCAGCAGCGTAGGAGGGTCGAACACCGGGGAGCTGTTTTTT.

The chain employs TRBV5-1 and TRBJ1-4; 9 bases agree with TRBD1. Trimming at V came to 0 bases and at J to 2 bases, leaving 8 bases not matched to a gene. Germline assignment: CDR1 SGHRS and CDR2 YFSETQ. The CDR3 is 18 residues long. The CDR3 DNA sequence: TGCGCCAGCAGCTTGGGCTTACAGGGGGCGTCGACTAATGAAAAACTGTTTTTT. Protein product: CASSLGLQGASTNEKLFF.

The rearrangement joins TRBV6-1 to TRBJ2-1; D gene unclear. Deletions cut 0 bases from V and 8 bases from J, with 8 bases between. This CDR3 region has 13 residues. Germline loops: CDR1 MNHNS, CDR2 SASEGT. The CDR3 DNA reads TGTGCCAGCAGTGAAGCGCAGTATCATGAGCAGTTCTTC. Encoded protein: CASSEAQYHEQFF.

The chain employs TRBV19 and TRBJ1-4; 7 nucleotides line up with TRBD1. Unmatched junction bases numbered 13, after V lost 5 bases and J lost 7 bases. The CDR3 is 16 residues long. The germline gives CDR1 LNHDA, CDR2 SQIVND (reference sequence). CDR3 sequence reads: CASSPRDSGRGEKLFF. The CDR3 nucleotides read TGTGCCAGTAGTCCCCGGGACAGCGGGAGAGGTGAAAAACTGTTTTTT.

The chain links TRBV9 to TRBJ1-3; 8 bases line up with TRBD1. Germline lookup yields CDR1 SGDLS and CDR2 YYNGEE. CDR3 length equals 14 residues. J gave up 7 bases and V 4 bases, and 7 bases lay outside the gene matches. The chain's CDR3 is CASSQTGVRNTIYF. The CDR3 bases are TGTGCCAGCAGCCAGACAGGGGTTAGGAACACCATATATTTT. Variable domain in full (rest from reference TRBV9 and TRBJ1-3): DSGVTQTPKHLITATGQRVTLRCSPRSGDLSVYWYQQSLDQGLQFLIQYYNGEERAKGNILERFSAQQFPDLHSELNLSSLELGDSALYFCASSQTGVRNTIYFGEGSWLTVV.

The chain couples TRBV10-1 to TRBJ1-2; 7 bases align to TRBD1. The V segment lost 10 bases and the J segment 3 bases; nucleotides outside the gene matches: 8. Per the germline V gene, CDR1 is WNHNN and CDR2 is SYGVQD (reference sequence). This CDR3 spans 13 amino acids. The CDR3 sequence is CANRTGPYYGYTF. DNA for the CDR3: TGCGCCAATCGGACAGGCCCTTACTATGGCTACACCTTC.

The chain recombines TRBV9 with TRBJ1-4; D gene uncertain. V lost 5 bases to trimming and J lost 4 bases, with 12 bases between them. The CDR3 loop spans 14 amino acids. CDR1 and CDR2 (germline): SGDLS, YYNGEE. The CDR3 coding sequence is TGTGCCAGCAGTGCGTCACGACATAATGAAAAACTGTTTTTT. Protein sequence: CASSASRHNEKLFF.

CDR3 coding DNA: TGTGCCTGGAGTGTTCCCGGTTCCAATCCTGGAAACACCATATATTTT. Translation: CAWSVPGSNPGNTIYF. The J gene is TRBJ1-3, the V gene TRBV30, with no clear D. The CDR3 loop spans 16 amino acids. CDR1 is GTSNPN, CDR2 SVGIG, per germline (reference sequence). V lost 0 bases, J lost 2 bases, and 14 bases lay in between.

This clone was seen a single time. The chain uses TRBV6-5 and TRBJ1-3, with D tentatively TRBD1 (6 bases). Between the trimmed V and J ends, which lost 5 bases and 0 bases, there was a span of 11 bases. CDR3 length equals 15 residues. Germline CDR1 is MNHEY and CDR2 is SVGAGI. The CDR3 reads CASSQGSSSGNTIYF. CDR3 DNA sequence: TGTGCCAGCAGTCAGGGGTCATCCTCTGGAAACACCATATATTTT.

The rearrangement joins TRBV4-1 to TRBJ2-7; 16 bases are shared with TRBD2. Unmatched junction bases numbered 3, after V lost 1 base and J lost 0 bases. The CDR3 has 18 amino acids. CDR1 is MGHRA, CDR2 YSYEKL, per germline. The CDR3, as DNA: TGCGCCAGCAGCCAAGCGGGACTAGCGGGGGGGCTCTCCTACGAGCAGTACTTC. This sequence encodes CASSQAGLAGGLSYEQYF.

This chain links TRBV28 with TRBJ1-1, with 12 nucleotides matching TRBD1. The CDR3 is 16 residues long. Per germline, CDR1 MDHEN and CDR2 SYDVKM. V dropped 5 bases and J dropped 4; count of bases not matched to a gene: 8. The CDR3 reads CASSPGTGGGGTEAFF. CDR3 sequence (DNA): TGTGCCAGCAGTCCCGGGACAGGGGGCGGGGGCACTGAAGCTTTCTTT.

V usage is TRBV27 and J usage is TRBJ2-5; 8 bases match TRBD1. Trimming at V came to 5 bases and at J to 2 bases, leaving 4 bases not matched to a gene. The CDR3 loop spans 14 amino acids. In germline, CDR1 is MNHEY, CDR2 SMNVEV (reference sequence). The CDR3 nucleotides are TGTGCCAGCAGTCAGGACAGGGTTCAAGAGACCCAGTACTTC. Residues: CASSQDRVQETQYF.

This clone has only one observation. The rearrangement uses TRBV9 and TRBJ2-1; the D is unclear. Germline V lookup: CDR1 SGDLS, CDR2 YYNGEE. Trimming pared 0 bases from V and 0 bases from J, leaving 10 bases between. The CDR3 spans 16 residues. The CDR3 spells CASSVDQRYSYNEQFF. CDR3 sequence (DNA): TGTGCCAGCAGCGTAGACCAGCGCTACTCCTACAATGAGCAGTTCTTC. The whole variable domain, remainder taken from reference TRBV9 and TRBJ2-1, is DSGVTQTPKHLITATGQRVTLRCSPRSGDLSVYWYQQSLDQGLQFLIQYYNGEERAKGNILERFSAQQFPDLHSELNLSSLELGDSALYFCASSVDQRYSYNEQFFGPGTRLTVL.

This chain joins TRBV19 and TRBJ1-1; D gene unclear. This CDR3 is 16 amino acids long. V gave up 5 bases and J gave up 1 base, with 17 bases separating them. The germline CDR1 and CDR2 sequences are LNHDA and SQIVND (reference sequence). CDR3 sequence reads: CASSPGPGSANTEAFF. DNA of the CDR3: TGTGCCAGTAGTCCGGGTCCTGGGAGCGCGAACACTGAAGCTTTCTTT.

This clone was detected only a few times. This chain links TRBV5-1 with TRBJ2-7; 8 bases fit TRBD1. Germline CDR1 is SGHRS and CDR2 is YFSETQ. The CDR3 totals 15 residues. The trim removed 3 bases at V and 2 bases at J, leaving 7 bases unmatched. CDR3 sequence reads: CASSSGQGSAYEQYF. For the CDR3, the DNA is TGCGCCAGCAGCTCCGGACAGGGTAGCGCCTACGAGCAGTACTTC.

This clone has a handful of counts. This chain joins TRBV7-2 and TRBJ2-3; 9 nucleotides align to TRBD2. Germline CDR1 is SGHTA and CDR2 is FQGNSA. The V and J ends lost 3 bases and 1 base, in that order; junction bases with no gene match: 8. This CDR3 spans 17 amino acids. In nucleotides, the CDR3 is TGTGCCAGCAGCTTGGGACTAGCCCCGAAGGGCACAGATACGCAGTATTTT. Translation: CASSLGLAPKGTDTQYF.

J is TRBJ1-2 and V is TRBV5-1, with 10 nucleotides matching TRBD1. The CDR3 length is 14 residues. Germline trimming cut 0 bases from V and 6 bases from J; bases unmatched to any gene: 2. CDR1 SGHRS and CDR2 YFSETQ come from the germline V gene. This CDR3 is CASSLGDRGHGYTF. The CDR3 DNA follows: TGCGCCAGCAGCTTGGGCGACAGGGGGCATGGCTACACCTTC.

J is TRBJ2-1 and V is TRBV5-8; the match to TRBD2 covers 7 bases. The CDR3 covers 12 residues. V lost 0 bases, J lost 10 bases, and 1 base stayed unmatched. CDR1 is SGHTS, CDR2 YDEGEE, per germline. The CDR3 region is CASSLEGGEQFF. In nucleotides, the CDR3 is TGTGCCAGCAGCTTGGAGGGAGGGGAGCAGTTCTTC.

This clone was counted a single time. The gene calls are TRBV6-2 or TRBV6-3 and TRBJ1-1; D may be TRBD1 (5 bases). The germline CDR1 and CDR2 sequences are MNHEY and SVGEGT. The CDR3 loop spans 13 amino acids. The V end lost 4 bases, the J end lost 2 bases, and 8 bases lay between the germline ends. The CDR3 region is CASSWGGNTEAFF. The CDR3 DNA reads TGTGCCAGCAGTTGGGGGGGAAACACTGAAGCTTTCTTT.